The entry below gives a single T cell receptor (beta chain) sequence along with its context. This specimen belongs to a study of T cell responses to AZD1222 COVID-19 vaccine. Germline-derived CDR1 and CDR2 are LNHDA and SQIVND (reference sequence). The CDR3 is 14 amino acids. Losses at the gene ends were 3 bases for V and 2 bases for J; bases not matched to a gene: 3. TCRdb keeps only in-frame clones here, not all; method: immunoSEQ multiplex PCR. The sample yields approximately 90,000 clones, 90% seen once. The sample consisted of peripheral blood, taken on day 0 of AZD1222 vaccination. The V and J genes are TRBV19 and TRBJ1-2; 7 nucleotides align to TRBD1. This sequence was found in an adult in good health. CDR3 in DNA: TGTGCCAGTAGTATTTCGGGACAGAACTATGGCTACACCTTC. Translation: CASSISGQNYGYTF.